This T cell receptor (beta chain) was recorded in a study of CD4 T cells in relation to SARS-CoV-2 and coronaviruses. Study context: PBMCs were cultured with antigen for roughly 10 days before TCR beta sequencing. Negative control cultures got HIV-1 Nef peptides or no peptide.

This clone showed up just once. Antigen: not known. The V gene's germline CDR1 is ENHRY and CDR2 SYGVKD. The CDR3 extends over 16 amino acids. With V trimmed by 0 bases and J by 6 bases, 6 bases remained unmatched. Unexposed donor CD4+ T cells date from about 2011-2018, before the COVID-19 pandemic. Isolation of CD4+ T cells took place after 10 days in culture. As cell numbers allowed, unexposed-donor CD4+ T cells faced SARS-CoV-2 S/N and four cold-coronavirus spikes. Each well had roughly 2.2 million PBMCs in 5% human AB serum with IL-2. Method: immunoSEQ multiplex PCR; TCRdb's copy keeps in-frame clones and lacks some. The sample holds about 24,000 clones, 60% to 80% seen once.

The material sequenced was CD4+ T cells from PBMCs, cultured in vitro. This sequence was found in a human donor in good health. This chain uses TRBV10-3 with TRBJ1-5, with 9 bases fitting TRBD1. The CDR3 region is CAISESAGTGFQPQHF. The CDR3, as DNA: TGTGCCATCAGTGAGTCAGCTGGGACAGGGTTTCAGCCCCAGCATTTT.